This TCR beta chain was identified during a study of T cells in Graves' hyperthyroidism and ophthalmopathy. Authors of the study amplified TCR beta CDR3 regions from RNA transcripts. Primed by the HTBI set, a first-round RT-PCR was run on the TCR CDR3. One entry per CDR3 protein results from TCRdb running MiXCR on the multiplex PCR reads. The data show approximately 300,000 distinct CDR3 sequences, about 17% seen once. Per germline, CDR1 MNHNS and CDR2 SASEGT. This CDR3 contains 11 residues. V gave up 7 bases and J gave up 0 bases, with 3 bases separating them. For this clonotype: This may stem from a read error, because a much larger clone lies one nucleotide away.

Each person with ophthalmopathy scored at least 3 on the Clinical Activity Score, reached NOSPECS grade 4 or higher, and had been ill under 3 months. The study excluded patients with uncontrolled infection, other autoimmune disease, pregnancy or lactation. The sequencing sample was made of blood. The chain couples TRBV6-1 to TRBJ1-1; D call uncertain. The receptor's source is an older woman with Graves' ophthalmopathy. The chain's CDR3 is CASILNTEAFF. For the CDR3, the DNA is TGTGCCAGCATTCTGAACACTGAAGCTTTCTTT.